This record concerns one TCR beta chain sequence. Its binding antigen is unknown. No qualities accompany the bases; no much larger clone lies one base away. TCRbeta CDR3 regions were amplified from genomic DNA using the immunoSEQ Assay, a bias-controlled multiplex PCR. The authors processed their data as follows. The number of nucleated cells in each sample was estimated from the amplification of reference gene primers within the assay. To quantify the absolute abundance of each unique TCRbeta CDR3 rearrangement, sequence reads were collapsed and filtered. Productive Simpson clonality was computed per sample as the square root of Simpson's diversity index over productive rearrangements. The immuneACCESS repertoire file appears here via TCRdb, limited to in-frame rearrangements. These files lack a portion of the clones; in checked studies, under half of the deficit traces to unresolved V genes, and the cause of the others is not known. V and J calls and clone size come straight from that table; D and trimming were deduced from the DNA. Counted in this sample were roughly 81,000 clones; around 88% of them appeared once. Roughly two fifths of the sample goes to the ten largest clones.

Via the germline V gene (reference sequence), CDR1 is LNHNV and CDR2 YYDKDF. The CDR3 measures 14 amino acids from cysteine to phenylalanine. The kept DNA is CDR3 alone, 42 bases in frame from the first base. Between the V and J ends, shortened by 1 base and 2 bases respectively, the junction contains 8 bases. The data were taken from a study of blood T cell repertoires in COVID-19 (dated by TCRdb to 2018 to 2021). In terms of the full investigation: The collaborator samples originated in the United States, Italy and Spain and spanned the acute and convalescent phases of COVID-19. Where HLA class I and class II types were available, the types were taken from metadata supplied by the sample provider, not from assay-based typing. The samples were drawn from two sources: the first 160 participants of the ongoing ImmuneRACE study, and 1,000 to 1,500 subjects contributed by 6 global collaborators. Deeply sampled blood TCRbeta repertoires from subjects exposed to, actively infected with, or recovered from COVID-19 were included in the dataset. Nearly every sample came with metadata listing a de-identified subject ID, COVID-19 status, age in years and sex. The prospective study material was composed of cDNA or gDNA derived from T cells, B-cell-depleted T cells, or PBMCs. The repertoires were made available in a free public database intended to serve as a resource for research on the immune response to SARS-CoV-2.

Overall results and qualifications from the work: The quantity of clinical and demographic metadata differed by source and by participant and was supplied without curation.

Each collaborating institution followed its own protocols to collect whole blood in K2EDTA tubes. For TCRbeta analysis, collaborator samples were shipped as frozen whole blood, as isolated PBMCs, or as DNA extracted from either sample type. Source material: peripheral blood. This chain is built from TRBV15 and TRBJ2-5; confidence is insufficient to name the D gene. The TCR originated in a man older than 75 with active or convalescent COVID-19. DNA sequence: TGTGCCACCAGCAGAGGGCAGATACAAGAGACCCAGTACTTC. It is translated as CATSRGQIQETQYF. Beyond the CDR3, the reference TRBV15 and TRBJ2-5 genes provide the residues; the full variable domain reads: DAMVIQNPRYQVTQFGKPVTLSCSQTLNHNVMYWYQQKSSQAPKLLFHYYDKDFNNEADTPDNFQSRRPNTSFCFLDIRSPGLGDTAMYLCATSRGQIQETQYFGPGTRLLVL.